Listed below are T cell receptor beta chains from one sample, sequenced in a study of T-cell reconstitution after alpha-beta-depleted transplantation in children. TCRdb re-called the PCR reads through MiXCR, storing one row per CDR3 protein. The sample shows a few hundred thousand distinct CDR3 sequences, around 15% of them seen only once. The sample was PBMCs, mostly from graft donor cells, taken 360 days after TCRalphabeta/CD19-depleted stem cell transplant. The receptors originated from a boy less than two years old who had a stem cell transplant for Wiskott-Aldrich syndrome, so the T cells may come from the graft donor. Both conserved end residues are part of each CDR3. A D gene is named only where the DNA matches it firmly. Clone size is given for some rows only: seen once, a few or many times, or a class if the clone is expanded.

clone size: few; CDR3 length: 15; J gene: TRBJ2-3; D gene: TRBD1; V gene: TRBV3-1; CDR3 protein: CASSPHDRVVDTQYF; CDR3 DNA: TGTGCCAGCAGCCCTCACGACAGGGTGGTAGATACGCAGTATTTT
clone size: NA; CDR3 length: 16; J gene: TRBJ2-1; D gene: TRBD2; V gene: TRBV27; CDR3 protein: CASSLVGVTSRNEQFF; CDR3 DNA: TGTGCCAGCAGTCTCGTCGGGGTGACTAGCCGGAATGAGCAGTTCTTC
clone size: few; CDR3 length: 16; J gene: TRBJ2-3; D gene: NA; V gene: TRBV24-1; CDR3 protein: CATSAAPGHPPDTQYF; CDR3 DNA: TGTGCCACCAGTGCTGCACCGGGACACCCACCAGATACGCAGTATTTT
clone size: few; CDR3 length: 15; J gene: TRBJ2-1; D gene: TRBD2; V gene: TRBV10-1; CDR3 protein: CASRTTGTSNYEQFF; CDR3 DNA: TGCGCCAGCAGAACTACCGGGACTAGTAATTATGAGCAGTTCTTC
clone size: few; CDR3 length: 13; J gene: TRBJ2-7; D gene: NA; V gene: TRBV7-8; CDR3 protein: CASSLVSRYEQYF; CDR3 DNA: TGTGCCAGCAGCTTAGTGAGCAGATACGAGCAGTACTTC
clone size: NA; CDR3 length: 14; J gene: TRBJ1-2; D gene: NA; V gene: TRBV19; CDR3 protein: CASSLDSEDYGYTF; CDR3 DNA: TGTGCCAGTAGTTTGGACAGTGAGGACTATGGCTACACCTTC
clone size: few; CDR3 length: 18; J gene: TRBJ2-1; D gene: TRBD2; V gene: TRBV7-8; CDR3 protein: CASSLVIVGSGSGNEQFF; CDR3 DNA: TGTGCCAGCAGCTTAGTCATAGTGGGTAGCGGGAGTGGGAATGAGCAGTTCTTC
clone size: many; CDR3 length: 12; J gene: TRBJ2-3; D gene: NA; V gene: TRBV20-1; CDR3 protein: CSATRPTDTQYF; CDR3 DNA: TGCAGTGCTACTAGGCCCACAGATACGCAGTATTTT
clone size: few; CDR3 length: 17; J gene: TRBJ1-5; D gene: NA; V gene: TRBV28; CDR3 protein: CASSFYQGTGLNQPQHF; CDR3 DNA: TGTGCCAGCAGTTTTTACCAGGGAACTGGGCTCAATCAGCCCCAGCATTTT
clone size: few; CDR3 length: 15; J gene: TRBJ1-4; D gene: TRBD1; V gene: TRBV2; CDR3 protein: CASSGQGARWEKLFF; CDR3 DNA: TGTGCCAGCAGTGGTCAGGGGGCCAGATGGGAAAAACTGTTTTTT
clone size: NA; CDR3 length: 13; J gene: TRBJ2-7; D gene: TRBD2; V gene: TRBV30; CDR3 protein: CAWSVLAEYEQYF; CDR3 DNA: TGTGCCTGGAGTGTACTAGCGGAATACGAGCAGTACTTC
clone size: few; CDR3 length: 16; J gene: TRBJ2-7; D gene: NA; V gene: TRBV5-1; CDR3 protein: CASSCVHGQHSYEQYF; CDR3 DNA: TGCGCCAGCAGCTGTGTCCACGGACAGCACTCCTACGAGCAGTACTTC
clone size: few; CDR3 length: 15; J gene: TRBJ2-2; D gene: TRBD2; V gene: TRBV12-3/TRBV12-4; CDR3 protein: CASSLSSGITGELFF; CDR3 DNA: TGTGCCAGCAGTTTATCTAGCGGGATCACCGGGGAGCTGTTTTTT
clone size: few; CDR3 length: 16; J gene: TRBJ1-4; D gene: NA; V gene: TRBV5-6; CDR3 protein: CASSLGPGSPNEKLFF; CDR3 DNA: TGTGCCAGCAGCTTGGGCCCAGGTTCGCCTAATGAAAAACTGTTTTTT
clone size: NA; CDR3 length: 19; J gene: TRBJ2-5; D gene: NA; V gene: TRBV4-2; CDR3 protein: CASSATGWWFQGPQETQYF; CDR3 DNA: TGTGCCAGCAGCGCCACAGGGTGGTGGTTCCAGGGCCCCCAAGAGACCCAGTACTTC
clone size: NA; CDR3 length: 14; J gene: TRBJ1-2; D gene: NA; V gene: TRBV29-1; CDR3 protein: CSVSRQGLNYGYTF; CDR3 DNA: TGCAGCGTTTCCCGGCAGGGTTTGAACTATGGCTACACCTTC
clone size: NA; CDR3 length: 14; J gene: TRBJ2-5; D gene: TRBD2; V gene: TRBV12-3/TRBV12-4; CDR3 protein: CASNTGLVVETQCF; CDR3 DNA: TGTGCCAGCAATACGGGACTAGTGGTGGAGACCCAGTGCTTC
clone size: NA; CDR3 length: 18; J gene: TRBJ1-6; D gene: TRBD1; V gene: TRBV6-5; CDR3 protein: CASSYRVRGNSYNSPLHF; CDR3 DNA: TGTGCCAGCAGTTATAGGGTCAGGGGGAACTCCTATAATTCACCCCTCCACTTT
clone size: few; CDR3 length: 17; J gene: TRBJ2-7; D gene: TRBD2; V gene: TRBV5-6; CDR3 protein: CASSFQKTSGPPYEQYF; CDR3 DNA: TGTGCCAGCAGCTTCCAAAAAACTAGCGGGCCTCCCTACGAGCAGTACTTC
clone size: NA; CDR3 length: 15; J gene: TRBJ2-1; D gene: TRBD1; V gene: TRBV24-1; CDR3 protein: CATSDLYRGRNEQFF; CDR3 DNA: TGTGCCACCAGTGATTTGTACAGGGGGCGGAATGAGCAGTTCTTC
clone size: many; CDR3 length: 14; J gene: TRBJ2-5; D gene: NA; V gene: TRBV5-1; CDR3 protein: CASSLFRGGETQYF; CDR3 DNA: TGTGCCAGCAGCTTGTTTCGGGGCGGGGAGACCCAGTACTTC
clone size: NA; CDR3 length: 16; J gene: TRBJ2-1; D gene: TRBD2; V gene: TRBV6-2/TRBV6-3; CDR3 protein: CASSSFSGRARNEQFF; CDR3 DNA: TGTGCCAGCAGTTCCTTCAGCGGGAGGGCCAGGAATGAGCAGTTCTTC
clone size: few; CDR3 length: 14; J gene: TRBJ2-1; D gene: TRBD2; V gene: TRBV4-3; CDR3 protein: CASSHSGRSNEQFF; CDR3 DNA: TGCGCCAGCAGCCATAGCGGGAGGTCGAATGAGCAGTTCTTC
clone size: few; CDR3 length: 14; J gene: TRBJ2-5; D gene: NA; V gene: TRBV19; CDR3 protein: CASSTGPFQETQYF; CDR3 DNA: TGTGCCAGTTCTACCGGCCCCTTCCAAGAGACCCAGTACTTC
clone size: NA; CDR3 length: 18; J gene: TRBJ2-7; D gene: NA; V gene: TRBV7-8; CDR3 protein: CASSLGLRRKDWGYEQYF; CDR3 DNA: TGTGCCAGCAGCTTAGGACTGAGGAGGAAGGATTGGGGCTACGAGCAGTACTTC
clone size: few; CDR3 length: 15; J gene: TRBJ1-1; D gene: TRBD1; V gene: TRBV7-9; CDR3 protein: CASSLGGQGDTEAFF; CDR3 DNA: TGTGCCAGCAGCTTAGGTGGACAGGGAGACACTGAAGCTTTCTTT
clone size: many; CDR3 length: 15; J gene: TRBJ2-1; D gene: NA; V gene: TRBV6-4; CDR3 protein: CASSTLAGRSDEQFF; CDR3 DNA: TGTGCCAGTTCCACACTAGCAGGGCGCTCAGATGAGCAGTTCTTC
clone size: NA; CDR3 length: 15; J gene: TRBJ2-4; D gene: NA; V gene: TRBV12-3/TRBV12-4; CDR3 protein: CASSLRDKTKNIQYF; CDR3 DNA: TGTGCCAGCAGTCTCAGGGATAAGACCAAAAACATTCAGTACTTC
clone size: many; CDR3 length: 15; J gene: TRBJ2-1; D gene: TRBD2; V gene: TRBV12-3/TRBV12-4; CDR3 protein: CASSLSSGRAGEQFF; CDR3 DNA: TGTGCCAGCAGTTTATCTAGCGGGAGGGCCGGGGAGCAGTTCTTC
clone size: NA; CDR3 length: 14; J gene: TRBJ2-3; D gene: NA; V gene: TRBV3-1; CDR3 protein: CASSQATRADTQYF; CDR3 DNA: TGTGCCAGCAGCCAAGCGACTCGAGCAGATACGCAGTATTTT
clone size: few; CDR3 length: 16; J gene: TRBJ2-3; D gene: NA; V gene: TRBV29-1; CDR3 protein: CSVAVRGHRVADTQYF; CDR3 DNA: TGCAGCGTTGCAGTGCGGGGGCACAGGGTCGCAGATACGCAGTATTTT
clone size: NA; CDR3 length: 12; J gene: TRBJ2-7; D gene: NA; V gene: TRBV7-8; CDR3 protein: CASSLDHYEQYF; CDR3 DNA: TGTGCCAGCAGCTTAGACCACTACGAGCAGTACTTC
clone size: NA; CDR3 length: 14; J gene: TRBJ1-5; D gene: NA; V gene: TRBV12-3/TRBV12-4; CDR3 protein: CASSLRQKNQPQHF; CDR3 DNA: TGTGCCAGCAGTTTGCGACAGAAGAATCAGCCCCAGCATTTT
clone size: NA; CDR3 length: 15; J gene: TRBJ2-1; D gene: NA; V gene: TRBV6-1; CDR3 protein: CASRVSAKSYNEQFF; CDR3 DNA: TGTGCCAGCCGGGTCTCAGCCAAGTCCTACAATGAGCAGTTCTTC
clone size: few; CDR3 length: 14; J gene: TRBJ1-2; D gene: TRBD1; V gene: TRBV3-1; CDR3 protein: CASSLTGGANGYTF; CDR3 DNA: TGTGCCAGCAGCCTTACAGGGGGCGCGAATGGCTACACCTTC
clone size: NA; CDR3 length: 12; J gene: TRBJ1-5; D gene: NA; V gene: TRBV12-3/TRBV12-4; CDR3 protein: CASRASNQPQHF; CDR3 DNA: TGTGCCAGCCGGGCTAGCAATCAGCCCCAGCATTTT
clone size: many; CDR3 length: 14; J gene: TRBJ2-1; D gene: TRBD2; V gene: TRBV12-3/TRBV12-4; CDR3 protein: CATTRAGSYNEQFF; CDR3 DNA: TGTGCCACCACAAGAGCGGGGTCCTACAATGAGCAGTTCTTC
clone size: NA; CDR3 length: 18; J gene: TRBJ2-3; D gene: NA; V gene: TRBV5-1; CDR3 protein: CASSLNRETRPRTDTQYF; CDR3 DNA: TGCGCCAGCAGCCTTAACAGGGAAACTAGACCCCGCACAGATACGCAGTATTTT
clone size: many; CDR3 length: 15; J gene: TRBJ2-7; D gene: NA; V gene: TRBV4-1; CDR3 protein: CASSQEAASPYEQYF; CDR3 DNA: TGCGCCAGCAGCCAAGAGGCGGCGTCCCCCTACGAGCAGTACTTC
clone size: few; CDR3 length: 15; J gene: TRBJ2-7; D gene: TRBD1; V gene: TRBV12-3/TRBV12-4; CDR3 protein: CASSTTWDRVHEQYF; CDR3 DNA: TGTGCCAGCAGCACTACTTGGGACAGGGTGCACGAGCAGTACTTC
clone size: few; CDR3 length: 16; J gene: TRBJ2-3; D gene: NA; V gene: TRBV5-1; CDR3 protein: CASSFWGTGGTDTQYF; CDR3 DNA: TGCGCCAGCAGCTTTTGGGGAACGGGAGGCACAGATACGCAGTATTTT
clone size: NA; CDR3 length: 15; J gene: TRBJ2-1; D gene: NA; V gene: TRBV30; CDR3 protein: CAWRPPGASYNEQFF; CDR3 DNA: TGTGCCTGGAGACCTCCGGGAGCCTCCTACAATGAGCAGTTCTTC
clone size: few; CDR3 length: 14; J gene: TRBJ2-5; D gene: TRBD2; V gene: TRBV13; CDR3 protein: CASSRPGLQETQYF; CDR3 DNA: TGTGCCAGCAGCCGTCCGGGACTACAAGAGACCCAGTACTTC
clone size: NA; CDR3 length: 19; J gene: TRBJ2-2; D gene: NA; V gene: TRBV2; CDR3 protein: CASSDRGLGTHEDTGELFF; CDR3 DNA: TGTGCCAGCAGTGACAGGGGACTCGGAACCCACGAAGACACCGGGGAGCTGTTTTTT
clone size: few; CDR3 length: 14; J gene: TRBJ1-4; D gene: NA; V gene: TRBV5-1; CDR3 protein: CASSLGPEGGKLFF; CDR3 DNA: TGCGCCAGCAGCTTGGGCCCCGAAGGGGGAAAACTGTTTTTT